This T cell receptor beta chain appears in the sequencing data of a study of T cell responses to AZD1222 COVID-19 vaccine. About the study: It was second doses at about 4 or about 12 weeks that were pooled.

A word on this clone: Its antigen is as yet unknown.

Germline CDR1 reads SGDLS; CDR2 reads YYNGEE. With 0 bases removed from V and 6 bases from J, the gap between germline ends came to 15 bases. CDR3 size: 16 residues. Clones were read by immunoSEQ multiplex PCR, and TCRdb kept only the in-frame ones, dropping some. The table has about 150,000 clones, 90% seen once. Study outcomes and limitations: AZD1222 recipients seropositive at baseline numbered only six or seven. With two AZD1222 doses given, Spike-specific TCR breadth and depth both rose.

The sequence came from an adult in good health. The chain employs TRBV9 and TRBJ2-2; no definite D call. Specimen: peripheral blood, collected on day 0 of AZD1222 vaccination. CDR3 nucleotide sequence: TGTGCCAGCAGCGTAGCGGGTTGGGTAGACGCCGGGGAGCTGTTTTTT. Residues: CASSVAGWVDAGELFF.